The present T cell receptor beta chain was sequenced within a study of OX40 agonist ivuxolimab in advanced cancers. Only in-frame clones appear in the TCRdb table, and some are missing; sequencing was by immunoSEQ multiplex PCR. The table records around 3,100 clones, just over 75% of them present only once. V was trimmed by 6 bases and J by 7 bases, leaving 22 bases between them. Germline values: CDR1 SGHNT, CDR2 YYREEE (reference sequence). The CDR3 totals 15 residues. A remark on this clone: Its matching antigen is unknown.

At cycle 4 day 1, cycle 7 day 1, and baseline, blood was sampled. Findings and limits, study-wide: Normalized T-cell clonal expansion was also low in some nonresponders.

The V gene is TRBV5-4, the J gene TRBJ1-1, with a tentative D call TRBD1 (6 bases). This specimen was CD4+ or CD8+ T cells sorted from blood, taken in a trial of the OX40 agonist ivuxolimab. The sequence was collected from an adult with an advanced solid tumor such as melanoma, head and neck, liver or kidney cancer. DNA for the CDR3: TGTGCCAGCACTTACCACCCTAGGACAGCGAATGAAGCTTTCTTT. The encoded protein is CASTYHPRTANEAFF.